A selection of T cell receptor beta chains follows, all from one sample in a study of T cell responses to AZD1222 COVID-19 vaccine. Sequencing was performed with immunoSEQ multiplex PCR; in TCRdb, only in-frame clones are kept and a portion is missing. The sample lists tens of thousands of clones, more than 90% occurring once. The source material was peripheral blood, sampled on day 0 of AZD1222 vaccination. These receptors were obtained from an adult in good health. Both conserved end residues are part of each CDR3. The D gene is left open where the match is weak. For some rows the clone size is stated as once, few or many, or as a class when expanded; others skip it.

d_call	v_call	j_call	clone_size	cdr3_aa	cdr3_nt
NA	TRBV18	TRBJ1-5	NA	CASSVDGNQPQHF	TGTGCCAGCTCTGTGGACGGGAATCAGCCCCAGCATTTT
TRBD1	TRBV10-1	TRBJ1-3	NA	CASSERDRGQSGNTIYF	TGCGCCAGCAGTGAGCGGGACAGGGGGCAATCTGGAAACACCATATATTTT
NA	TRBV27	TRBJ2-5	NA	CASTGWQGGQETQYF	TGTGCCAGCACCGGATGGCAGGGCGGGCAAGAGACCCAGTACTTC
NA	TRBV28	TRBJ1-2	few	CASSLEGLVFLPGYTF	TGTGCCAGCAGTTTAGAAGGATTGGTTTTTCTCCCGGGCTACACCTTC
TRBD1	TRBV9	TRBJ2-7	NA	CASSVGSGTDFAYEQYF	TGTGCCAGCAGCGTAGGATCTGGGACAGACTTTGCCTACGAGCAGTACTTC
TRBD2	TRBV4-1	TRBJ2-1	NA	CASNPVERGGVGNNEQFF	TGCGCCAGCAACCCAGTGGAGCGGGGGGGAGTAGGTAACAATGAGCAGTTCTTC
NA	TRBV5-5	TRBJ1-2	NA	CASSLGPGVGGYTF	TGTGCCAGCAGCTTGGGGCCAGGGGTAGGCGGCTACACCTTC
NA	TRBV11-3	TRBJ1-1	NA	CASSLSGRGDTEAFF	TGTGCCAGCAGCTTATCGGGGCGAGGGGACACTGAAGCTTTCTTT
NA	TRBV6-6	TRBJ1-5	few	CASSYVSNQPQHF	TGTGCCAGCAGTTACGTTAGCAATCAGCCCCAGCATTTT
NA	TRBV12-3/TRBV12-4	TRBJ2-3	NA	CASSPVTDTQYF	TGTGCCAGCAGCCCGGTGACAGATACGCAGTATTTT
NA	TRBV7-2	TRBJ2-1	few	CASSLEGRDNEQFF	TGTGCCAGCAGCTTAGAGGGGCGTGACAATGAGCAGTTCTTC